This T cell receptor (beta chain) appears in the sequencing data of a study of response to subunit inactivated influenza vaccine. One entry per CDR3 protein results from TCRdb running MiXCR on the RT-PCR reads. The sample holds 530,000 or so distinct CDR3 sequences, approximately 12% seen once. This clonotype was counted only a few times. The antigen remains undetermined. Notes on the study in general: The authors offered the suggestion that each seasonal influenza vaccination recruits few new T cells.

Losses at the gene ends were 3 bases for V and 1 base for J; bases not matched to a gene: 7. The CDR3 sequence is 17 residues long. Germline V gene lookup returns CDR1 SGDLS and CDR2 YYNGEE. The chain uses TRBV9 and TRBJ2-1; 10 bases are a match to TRBD2. This clonotype was sampled from a man in his fifties who received an inactivated influenza vaccine. The sample was PBMCs from blood, taken on the day of vaccination. CDR3 residues: CASSASSGRGSYNEQFF. CDR3 DNA: TGTGCCAGCAGCGCCTCCAGCGGGAGGGGATCCTACAATGAGCAGTTCTTC.